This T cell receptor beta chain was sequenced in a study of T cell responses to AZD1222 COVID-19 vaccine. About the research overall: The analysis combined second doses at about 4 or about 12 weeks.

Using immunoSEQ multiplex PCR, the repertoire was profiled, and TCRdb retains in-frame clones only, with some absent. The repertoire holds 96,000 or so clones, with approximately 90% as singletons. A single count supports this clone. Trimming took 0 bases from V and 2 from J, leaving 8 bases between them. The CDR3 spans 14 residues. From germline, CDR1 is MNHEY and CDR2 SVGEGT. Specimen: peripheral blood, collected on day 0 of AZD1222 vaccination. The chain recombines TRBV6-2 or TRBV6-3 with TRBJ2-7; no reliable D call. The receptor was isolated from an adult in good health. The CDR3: CASSYSIAAYEQYF. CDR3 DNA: TGTGCCAGCAGTTACTCGATTGCAGCCTACGAGCAGTACTTC.